This TCR beta chain was identified during a study of cytomegalovirus exposure and HLA in healthy donors. The V and J ends lost 2 bases and 5 bases, in that order; junction bases with no gene match: 4. The CDR3 sequence is 14 residues long. CDR1 is SGDLS, CDR2 YYNGEE, per germline. Regarding the study as a whole: An analysis that came later showed most CMV-associated TCR beta chains appearing HLA-restricted. Some V segments, including TRBV6-2 and TRBV6-3, were excluded as indistinguishable.

Turning to this clone: Its antigen is undetermined.

The PCR made use of 60 Vbeta and 13 Jbeta primers. TCRdb's table, derived via immunoSEQ multiplex PCR, lists solely in-frame clones and lacks some. The repertoire holds about 160,000 clones, with 80% as singletons. The sequence derives from a man aged 18 to 29 in good health and CMV-seropositive. The chain carries TRBV9 and TRBJ2-5; TRBD1 agrees at 9 bases. Input material: PBMCs. CDR3 sequence (DNA): TGTGCCAGCAGCGTGGACGGACAGGGGGAGACCCAGTACTTC. It yields the protein CASSVDGQGETQYF.